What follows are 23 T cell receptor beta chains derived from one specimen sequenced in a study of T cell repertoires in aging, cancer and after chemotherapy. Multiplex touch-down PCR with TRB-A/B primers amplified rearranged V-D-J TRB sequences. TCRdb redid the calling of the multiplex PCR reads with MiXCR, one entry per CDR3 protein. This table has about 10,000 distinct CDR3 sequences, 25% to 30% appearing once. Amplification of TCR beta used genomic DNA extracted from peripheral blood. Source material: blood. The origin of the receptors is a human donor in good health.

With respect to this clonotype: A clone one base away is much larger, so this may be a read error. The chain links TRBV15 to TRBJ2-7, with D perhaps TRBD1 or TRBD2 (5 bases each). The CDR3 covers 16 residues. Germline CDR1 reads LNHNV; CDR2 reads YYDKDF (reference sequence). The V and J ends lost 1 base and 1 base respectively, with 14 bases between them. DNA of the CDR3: TGTGCCACCAGCAGAGGGGGGTACCGAGTGTCCTACGAGCAGTACTTC. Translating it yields CATSRGGYRVSYEQYF. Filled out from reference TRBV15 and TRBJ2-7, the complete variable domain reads DAMVIQNPRYQVTQFGKPVTLSCSQTLNHNVMYWYQQKSSQAPKLLFHYYDKDFNNEADTPDNFQSRRPNTSFCFLDIRSPGLGDTAMYLCATSRGGYRVSYEQYFGPGTRLTVT.

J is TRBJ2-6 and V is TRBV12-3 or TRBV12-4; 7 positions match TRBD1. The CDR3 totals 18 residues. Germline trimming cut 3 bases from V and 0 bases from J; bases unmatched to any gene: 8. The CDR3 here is CASSFKYRGRSGANVLTF. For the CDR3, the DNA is TGTGCCAGCAGTTTTAAGTACAGGGGCCGCTCTGGGGCCAACGTCCTGACTTTC.

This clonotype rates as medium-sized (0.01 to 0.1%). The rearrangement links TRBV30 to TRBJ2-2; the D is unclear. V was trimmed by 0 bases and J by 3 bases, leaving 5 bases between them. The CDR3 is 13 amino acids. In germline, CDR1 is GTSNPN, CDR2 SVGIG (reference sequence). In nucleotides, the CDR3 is TGTGCCTGGAGTGTACGGGACACCGGGGAGCTGTTTTTT. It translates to CAWSVRDTGELFF.

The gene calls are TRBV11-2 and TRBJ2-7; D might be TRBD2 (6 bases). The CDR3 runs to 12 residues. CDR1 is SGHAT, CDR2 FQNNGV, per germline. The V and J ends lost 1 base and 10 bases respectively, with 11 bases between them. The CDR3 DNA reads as TGTGCCAGCAGCTTAGGGGACTCTGGTCAGTACTTC. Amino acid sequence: CASSLGDSGQYF.

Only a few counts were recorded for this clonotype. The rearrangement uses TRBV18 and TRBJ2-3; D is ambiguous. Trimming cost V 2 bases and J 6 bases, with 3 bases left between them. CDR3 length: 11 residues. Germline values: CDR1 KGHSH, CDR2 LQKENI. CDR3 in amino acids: CASSPGDTQYF. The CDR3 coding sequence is TGTGCCAGCTCACCAGGGGATACGCAGTATTTT. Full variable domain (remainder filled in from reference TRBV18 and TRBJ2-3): NAGVMQNPRHLVRRRGQEARLRCSPMKGHSHVYWYRQLPEEGLKFMVYLQKENIIDESGMPKERFSAEFPKEGPSILRIQQVVRGDSAAYFCASSPGDTQYFGPGTRLTVL.

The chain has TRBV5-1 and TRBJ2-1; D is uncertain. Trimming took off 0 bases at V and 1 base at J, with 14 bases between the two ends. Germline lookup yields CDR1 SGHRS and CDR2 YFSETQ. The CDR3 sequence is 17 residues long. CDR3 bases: TGCGCCAGCAGCTTGGAGAGCTTCCTCGGATCCTACAATGAGCAGTTCTTC. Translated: CASSLESFLGSYNEQFF.

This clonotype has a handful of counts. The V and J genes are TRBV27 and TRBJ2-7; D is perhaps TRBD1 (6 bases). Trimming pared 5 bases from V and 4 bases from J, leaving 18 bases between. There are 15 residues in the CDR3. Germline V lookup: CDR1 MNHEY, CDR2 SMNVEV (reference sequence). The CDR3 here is CASSGPQQGPYEQYF. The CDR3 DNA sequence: TGTGCCAGCAGTGGGCCGCAACAGGGTCCATACGAGCAGTACTTC.

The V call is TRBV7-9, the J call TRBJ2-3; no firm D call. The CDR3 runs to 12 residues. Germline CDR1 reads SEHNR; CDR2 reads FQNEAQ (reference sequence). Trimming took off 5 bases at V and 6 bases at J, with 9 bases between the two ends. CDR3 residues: CASSPTPDTQYF. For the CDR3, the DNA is TGTGCCAGCAGCCCCACTCCGGATACGCAGTATTTT.

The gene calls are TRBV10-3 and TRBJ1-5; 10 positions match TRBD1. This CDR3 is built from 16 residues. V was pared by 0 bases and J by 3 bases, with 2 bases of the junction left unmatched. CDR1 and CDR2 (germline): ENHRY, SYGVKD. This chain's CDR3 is CAISESDRGDNQPQHF. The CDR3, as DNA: TGTGCCATCAGTGAGTCGGACAGGGGGGACAATCAGCCCCAGCATTTT.

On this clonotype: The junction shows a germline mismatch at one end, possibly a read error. CDR3 bases: TGTGCCAGTAGTAGAGACTCTAGGGCCAACGTCCTGACTTTC. This codes for CASSRDSRANVLTF. The chain combines TRBV19 with TRBJ2-6, with D unresolved. The CDR3 runs to 14 residues. Germline CDR1 and CDR2: LNHDA and SQIVND (reference sequence).

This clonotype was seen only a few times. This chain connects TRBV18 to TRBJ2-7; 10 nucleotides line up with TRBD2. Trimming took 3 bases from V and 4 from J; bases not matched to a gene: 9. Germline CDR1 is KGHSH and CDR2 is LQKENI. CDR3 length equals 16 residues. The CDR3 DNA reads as TGTGCCAGCTCACCTTTTCAAGCGGGAGGGCCATACGAGCAGTACTTC. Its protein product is CASSPFQAGGPYEQYF.

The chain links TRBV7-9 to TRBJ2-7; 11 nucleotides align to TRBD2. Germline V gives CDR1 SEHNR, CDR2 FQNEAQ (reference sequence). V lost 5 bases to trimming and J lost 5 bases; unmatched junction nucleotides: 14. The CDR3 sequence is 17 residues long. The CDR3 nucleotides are TGTGCCAGCAGCCAAGGGGATAGCGGGAGGGCCAAGGACGAGCAGTACTTC. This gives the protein CASSQGDSGRAKDEQYF.

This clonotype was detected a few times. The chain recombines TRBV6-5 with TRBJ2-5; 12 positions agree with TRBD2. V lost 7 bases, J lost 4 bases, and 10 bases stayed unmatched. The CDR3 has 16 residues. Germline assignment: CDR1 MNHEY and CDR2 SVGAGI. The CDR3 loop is CASTPRTSGKGETQYF. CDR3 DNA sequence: TGTGCCAGCACCCCGAGGACTAGCGGGAAAGGAGAGACCCAGTACTTC.

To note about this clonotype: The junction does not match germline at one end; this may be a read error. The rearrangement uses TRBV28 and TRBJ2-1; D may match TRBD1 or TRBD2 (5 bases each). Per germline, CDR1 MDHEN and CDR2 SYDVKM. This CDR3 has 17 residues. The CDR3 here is CVSSSPRGASSYNEQFF. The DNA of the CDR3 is TGTGTCAGCAGTTCCCCGCGAGGGGCTAGCTCCTACAATGAGCAGTTCTTC.

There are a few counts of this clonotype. CDR3 sequence (DNA): TGTGCCAGCAGCTCGGACTTGAATGAGCAGTTCTTC. Protein product: CASSSDLNEQFF. This chain connects TRBV7-9 to TRBJ2-1, with D perhaps matching TRBD2 (5 bases). The ends were cut back, 4 bases at V and 7 bases at J, with 8 bases in the middle. Germline V gene lookup returns CDR1 SEHNR and CDR2 FQNEAQ (reference sequence). The CDR3 runs 12 residues. Together with reference TRBV7-9 and TRBJ2-1, the CDR3 gives the full variable domain: DTGVSQNPRHKITKRGQNVTFRCDPISEHNRLYWYRQTLGQGPEFLTYFQNEAQLEKSRLLSDRFSAERPKGSFSTLEIQRTEQGDSAMYLCASSSDLNEQFFGPGTRLTVL.

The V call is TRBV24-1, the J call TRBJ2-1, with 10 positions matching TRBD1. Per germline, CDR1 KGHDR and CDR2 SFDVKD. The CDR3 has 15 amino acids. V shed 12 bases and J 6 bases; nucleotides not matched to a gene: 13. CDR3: CAASHGTGALNEQFF. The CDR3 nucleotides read TGTGCCGCCTCCCACGGGACAGGGGCCCTCAATGAGCAGTTCTTC.

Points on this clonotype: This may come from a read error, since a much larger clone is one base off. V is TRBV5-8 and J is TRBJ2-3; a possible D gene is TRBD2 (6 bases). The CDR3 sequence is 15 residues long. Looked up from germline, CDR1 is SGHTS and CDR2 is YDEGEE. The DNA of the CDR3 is TGTGCCAACAGCTTGGGGGGAGGCTCCACAGATACGCAGTATTTT. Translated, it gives CANSLGGGSTDTQYF.

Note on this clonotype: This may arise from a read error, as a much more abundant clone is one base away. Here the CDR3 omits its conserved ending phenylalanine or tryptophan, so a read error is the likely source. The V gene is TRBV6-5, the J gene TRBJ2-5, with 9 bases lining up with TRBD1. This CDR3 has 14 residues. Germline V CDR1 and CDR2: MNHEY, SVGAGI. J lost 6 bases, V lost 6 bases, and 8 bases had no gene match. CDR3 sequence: CASSAGQGGQTQYL. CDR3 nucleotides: TGTGCCAGCAGCGCGGGACAGGGAGGCCAGACCCAGTACCTC.

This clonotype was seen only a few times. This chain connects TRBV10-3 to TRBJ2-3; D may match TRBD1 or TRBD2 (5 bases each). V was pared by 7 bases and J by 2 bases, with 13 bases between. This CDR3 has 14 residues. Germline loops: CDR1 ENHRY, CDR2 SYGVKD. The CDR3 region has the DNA TGTGCCATCAAATGGGACCCCTACACAGATACGCAGTATTTT. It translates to CAIKWDPYTDTQYF.

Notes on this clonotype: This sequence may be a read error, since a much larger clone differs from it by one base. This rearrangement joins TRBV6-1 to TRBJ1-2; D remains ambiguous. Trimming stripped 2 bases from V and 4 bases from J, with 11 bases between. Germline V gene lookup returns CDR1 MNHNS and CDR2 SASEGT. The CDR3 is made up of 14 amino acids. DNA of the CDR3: TGTGCCAGCAGTGAAACCGTCGAGGCCTATGGCTACACCTTC. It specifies CASSETVEAYGYTF.

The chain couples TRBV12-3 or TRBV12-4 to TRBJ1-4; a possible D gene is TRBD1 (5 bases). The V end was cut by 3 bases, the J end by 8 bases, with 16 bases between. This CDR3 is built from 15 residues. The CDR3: CASSLPGRADEKLFF. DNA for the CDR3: TGTGCCAGCAGTTTGCCGGGCAGGGCGGACGAAAAACTGTTTTTT.

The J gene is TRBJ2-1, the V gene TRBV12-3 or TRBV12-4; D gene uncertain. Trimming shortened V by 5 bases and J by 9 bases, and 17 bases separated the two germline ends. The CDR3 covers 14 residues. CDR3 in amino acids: CASSRVVGLGEQFF. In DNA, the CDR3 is TGTGCCAGCAGTCGGGTGGTCGGGCTTGGTGAGCAGTTCTTC.

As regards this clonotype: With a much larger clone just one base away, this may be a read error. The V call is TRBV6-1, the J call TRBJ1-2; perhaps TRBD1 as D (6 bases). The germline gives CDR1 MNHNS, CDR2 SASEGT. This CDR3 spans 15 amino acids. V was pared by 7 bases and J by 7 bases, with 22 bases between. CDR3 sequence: CASTSYLGGKLGYTF. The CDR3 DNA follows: TGTGCCAGCACGTCTTATCTAGGGGGTAAACTTGGCTACACCTTC.